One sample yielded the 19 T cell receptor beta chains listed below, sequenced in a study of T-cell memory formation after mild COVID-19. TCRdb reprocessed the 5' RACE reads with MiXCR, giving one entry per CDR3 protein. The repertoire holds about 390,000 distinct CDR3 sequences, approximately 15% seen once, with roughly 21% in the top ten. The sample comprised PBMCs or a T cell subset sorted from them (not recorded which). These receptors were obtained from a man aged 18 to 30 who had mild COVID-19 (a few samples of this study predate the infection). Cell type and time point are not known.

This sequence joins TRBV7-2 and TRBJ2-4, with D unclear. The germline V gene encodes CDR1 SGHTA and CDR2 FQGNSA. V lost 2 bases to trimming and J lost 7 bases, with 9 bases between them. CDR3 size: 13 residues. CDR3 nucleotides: TGTGCCAGCAGCTTAACAGATGGGAACATTCAGTACTTC. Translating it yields CASSLTDGNIQYF.

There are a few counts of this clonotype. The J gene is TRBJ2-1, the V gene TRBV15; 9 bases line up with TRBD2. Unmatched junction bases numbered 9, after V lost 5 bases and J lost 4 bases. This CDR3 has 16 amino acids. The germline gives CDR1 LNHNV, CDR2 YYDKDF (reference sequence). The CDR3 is CATSLGLARVYNEQFF. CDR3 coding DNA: TGTGCCACCAGCTTGGGACTAGCAAGAGTATACAATGAGCAGTTCTTC.

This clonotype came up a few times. The CDR3 DNA follows: TGTGCCAGCAGCCCAAACAGGGGAAAAGGGTCCTATAATTCACCCCTCCACTTT. Translating it yields CASSPNRGKGSYNSPLHF. V gene TRBV6-5 combines with J gene TRBJ1-6, with 7 bases lining up with TRBD1. Germline trimming cut 6 bases from V and 1 base from J; bases unmatched to any gene: 12. The CDR3 is 18 residues long. Germline CDR1 reads MNHEY; CDR2 reads SVGAGI.

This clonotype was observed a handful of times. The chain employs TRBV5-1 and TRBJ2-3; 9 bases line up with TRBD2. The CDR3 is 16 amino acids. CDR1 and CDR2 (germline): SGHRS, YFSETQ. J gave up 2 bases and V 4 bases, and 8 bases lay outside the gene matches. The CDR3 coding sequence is TGCGCCAGCAGCGGAACAAGCGGGGGGATCACAGATACGCAGTATTTT. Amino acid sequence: CASSGTSGGITDTQYF. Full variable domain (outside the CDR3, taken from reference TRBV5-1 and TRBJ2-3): KAGVTQTPRYLIKTRGQQVTLSCSPISGHRSVSWYQQTPGQGLQFLFEYFSETQRNKGNFPGRFSGRQFSNSRSEMNVSTLELGDSALYLCASSGTSGGITDTQYFGPGTRLTVL.

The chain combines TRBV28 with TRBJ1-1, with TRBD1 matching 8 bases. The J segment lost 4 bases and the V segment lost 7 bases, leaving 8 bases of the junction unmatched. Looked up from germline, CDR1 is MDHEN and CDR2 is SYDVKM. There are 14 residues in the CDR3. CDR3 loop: CASTLTGASTEAFF. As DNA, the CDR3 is TGTGCCAGCACCCTGACAGGGGCCTCCACTGAAGCTTTCTTT.

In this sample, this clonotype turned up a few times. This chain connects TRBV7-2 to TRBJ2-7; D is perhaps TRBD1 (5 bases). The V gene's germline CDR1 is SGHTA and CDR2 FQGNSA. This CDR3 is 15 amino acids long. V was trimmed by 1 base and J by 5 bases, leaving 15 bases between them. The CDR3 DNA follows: TGTGCCAGCAGCTTAGTCTACTCAGGGAATAACGAGCAGTACTTC. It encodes CASSLVYSGNNEQYF.

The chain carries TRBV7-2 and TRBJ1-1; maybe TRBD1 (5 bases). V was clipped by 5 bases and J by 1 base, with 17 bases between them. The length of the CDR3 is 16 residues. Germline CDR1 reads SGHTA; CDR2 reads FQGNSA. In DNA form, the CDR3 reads TGTGCCAGCAGCCGCCTTGAGTGGGGGTGGAACACTGAAGCTTTCTTT. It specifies CASSRLEWGWNTEAFF.

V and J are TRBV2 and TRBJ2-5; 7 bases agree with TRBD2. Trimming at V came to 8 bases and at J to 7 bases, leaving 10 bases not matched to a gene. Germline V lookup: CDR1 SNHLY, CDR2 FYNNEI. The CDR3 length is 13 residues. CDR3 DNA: TGTGCCAGCCGTAAGACTAGCCCAGGGACCCAGTACTTC. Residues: CASRKTSPGTQYF.

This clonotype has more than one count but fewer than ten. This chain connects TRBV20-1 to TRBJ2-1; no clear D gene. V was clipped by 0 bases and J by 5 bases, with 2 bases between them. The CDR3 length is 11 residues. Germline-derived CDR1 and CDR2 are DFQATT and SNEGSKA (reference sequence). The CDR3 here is CSARDNNEQFF. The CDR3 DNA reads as TGCAGTGCTAGAGACAACAATGAGCAGTTCTTC.

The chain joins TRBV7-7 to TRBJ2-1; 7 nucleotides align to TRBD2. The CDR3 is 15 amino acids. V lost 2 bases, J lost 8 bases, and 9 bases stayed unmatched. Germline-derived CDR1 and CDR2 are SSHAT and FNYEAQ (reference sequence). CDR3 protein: CASSLRSSGDYEQFF. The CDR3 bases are TGTGCCAGCAGCTTAAGGTCTAGCGGTGATTATGAGCAGTTCTTC.

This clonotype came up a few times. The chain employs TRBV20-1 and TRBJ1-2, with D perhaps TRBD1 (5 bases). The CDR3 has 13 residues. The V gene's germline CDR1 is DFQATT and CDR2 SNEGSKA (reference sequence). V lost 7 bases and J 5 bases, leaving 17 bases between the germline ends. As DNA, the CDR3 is TGCAGTGTAGGCGGAGGGGTCATTTATGGCTACACCTTC. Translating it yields CSVGGGVIYGYTF.

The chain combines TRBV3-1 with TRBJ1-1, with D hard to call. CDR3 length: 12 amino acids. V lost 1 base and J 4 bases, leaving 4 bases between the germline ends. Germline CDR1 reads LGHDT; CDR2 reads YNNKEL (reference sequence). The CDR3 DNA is TGTGCCAGCAGCCAAGCAAGCACTGAAGCTTTCTTT. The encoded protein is CASSQASTEAFF.

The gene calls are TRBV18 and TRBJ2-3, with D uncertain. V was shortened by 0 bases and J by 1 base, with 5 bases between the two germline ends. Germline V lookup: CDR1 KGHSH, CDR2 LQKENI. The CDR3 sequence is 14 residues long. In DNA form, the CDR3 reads TGTGCCAGCTCACCACCCAGCGGCACAGATACGCAGTATTTT. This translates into CASSPPSGTDTQYF.

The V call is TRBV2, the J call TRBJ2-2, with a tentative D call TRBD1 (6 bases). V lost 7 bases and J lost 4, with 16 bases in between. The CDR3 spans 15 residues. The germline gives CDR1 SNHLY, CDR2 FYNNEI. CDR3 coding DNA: TGTGCCAGCATTGGGACGTCCAGGGGCACCGGGGAGCTGTTTTTT. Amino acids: CASIGTSRGTGELFF. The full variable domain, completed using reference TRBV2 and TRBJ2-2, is EPEVTQTPSHQVTQMGQEVILRCVPISNHLYFYWYRQILGQKVEFLVSFYNNEISEKSEIFDDQFSVERPDGSNFTLKIRSTKLEDSAMYFCASIGTSRGTGELFFGEGSRLTVL.

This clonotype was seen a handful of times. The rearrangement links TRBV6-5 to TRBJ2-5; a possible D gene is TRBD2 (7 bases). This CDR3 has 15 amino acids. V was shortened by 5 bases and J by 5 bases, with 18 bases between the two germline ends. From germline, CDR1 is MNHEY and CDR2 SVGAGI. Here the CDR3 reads CASSRTGGVVETQYF. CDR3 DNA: TGTGCCAGCAGTCGTACGGGGGGCGTCGTGGAGACCCAGTACTTC.

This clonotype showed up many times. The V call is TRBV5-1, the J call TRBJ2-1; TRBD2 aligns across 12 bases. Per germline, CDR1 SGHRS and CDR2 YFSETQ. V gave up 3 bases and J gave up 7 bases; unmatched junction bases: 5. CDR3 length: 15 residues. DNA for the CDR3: TGCGCCAGCAGCTCTAGCGGGGGGGTTATTAATGAGCAGTTCTTC. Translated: CASSSSGGVINEQFF. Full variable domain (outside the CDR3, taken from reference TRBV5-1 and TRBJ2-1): KAGVTQTPRYLIKTRGQQVTLSCSPISGHRSVSWYQQTPGQGLQFLFEYFSETQRNKGNFPGRFSGRQFSNSRSEMNVSTLELGDSALYLCASSSSGGVINEQFFGPGTRLTVL.

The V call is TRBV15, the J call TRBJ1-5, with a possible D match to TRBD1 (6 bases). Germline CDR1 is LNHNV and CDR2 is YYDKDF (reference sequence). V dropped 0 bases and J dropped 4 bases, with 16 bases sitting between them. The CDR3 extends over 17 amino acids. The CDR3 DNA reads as TGTGCCACCAGCAGAGATCTCAGGGGTAGGAGTAATCAGCCCCAGCATTTT. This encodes CATSRDLRGRSNQPQHF. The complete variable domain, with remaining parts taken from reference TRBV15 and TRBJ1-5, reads DAMVIQNPRYQVTQFGKPVTLSCSQTLNHNVMYWYQQKSSQAPKLLFHYYDKDFNNEADTPDNFQSRRPNTSFCFLDIRSPGLGDTAMYLCATSRDLRGRSNQPQHFGDGTRLSIL.

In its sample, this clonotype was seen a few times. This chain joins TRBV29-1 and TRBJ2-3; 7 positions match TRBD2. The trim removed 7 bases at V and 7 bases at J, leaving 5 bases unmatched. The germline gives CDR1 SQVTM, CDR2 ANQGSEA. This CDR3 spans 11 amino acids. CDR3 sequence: CSAGGINTQYF. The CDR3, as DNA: TGCAGCGCCGGGGGGATCAATACGCAGTATTTT.

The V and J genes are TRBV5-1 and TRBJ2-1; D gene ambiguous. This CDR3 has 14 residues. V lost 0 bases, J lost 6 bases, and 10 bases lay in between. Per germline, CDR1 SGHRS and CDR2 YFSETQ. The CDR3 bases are TGCGCCAGCAGCTTGGGGATTCACGCCAATGAGCAGTTCTTC. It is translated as CASSLGIHANEQFF.